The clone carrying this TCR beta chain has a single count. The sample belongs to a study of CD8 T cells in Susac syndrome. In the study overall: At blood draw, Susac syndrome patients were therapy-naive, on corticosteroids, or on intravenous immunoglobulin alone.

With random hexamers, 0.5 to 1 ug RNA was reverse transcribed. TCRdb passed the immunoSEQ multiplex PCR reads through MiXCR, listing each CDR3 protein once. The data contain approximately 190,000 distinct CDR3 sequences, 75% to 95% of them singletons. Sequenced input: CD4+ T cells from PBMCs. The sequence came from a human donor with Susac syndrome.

This CDR3 is CASSDGTPPGTEAFF. Here the CDR3 DNA reads TGCGCCAGCAGCGATGGGACGCCTCCCGGCACTGAAGCTTTCTTT. The chain couples TRBV5-1 to TRBJ1-1; tentatively, D is TRBD1 (5 bases). CDR3 size: 15 residues. Germline V lookup: CDR1 SGHRS, CDR2 YFSETQ. Trimming removed 4 bases at V and 4 bases at J, with 17 bases between.